Sequencing of this T cell receptor beta chain was carried out in a study of blood T cell repertoires in COVID-19. Study as a whole: Acute and convalescent COVID-19 specimens originated in the United States, Italy and Spain. In each case, the material was cDNA or gDNA derived from T cells, B-cell-depleted T cells, or PBMCs.

Germline V CDR1 and CDR2: SGHAT, FQNNGV. The CDR3 runs to 13 residues. V lost 1 base to trimming and J lost 6 bases, with 9 bases between them. How the authors handled the data: It was from reference gene primer amplification that nucleated cell counts were estimated. Repertoires were generated with immunoSEQ multiplex PCR, while TCRdb's copy carries only in-frame clones and drops some. V and J calls and clone size are given by that table; D and trimming were obtained from the DNA. The repertoire holds 110,000 or so clones, about 85% seen once, with around 5.5% in the top ten. The specimen was peripheral blood. V gene TRBV11-2 combines with J gene TRBJ1-2; D remains ambiguous. The clonotype originates from an older woman with COVID-19, enrolled during active disease. Here the CDR3 DNA reads TGTGCCAGCAGCTTAGGTATCAGTAATGGCTACACCTTC. Amino acid sequence: CASSLGISNGYTF.